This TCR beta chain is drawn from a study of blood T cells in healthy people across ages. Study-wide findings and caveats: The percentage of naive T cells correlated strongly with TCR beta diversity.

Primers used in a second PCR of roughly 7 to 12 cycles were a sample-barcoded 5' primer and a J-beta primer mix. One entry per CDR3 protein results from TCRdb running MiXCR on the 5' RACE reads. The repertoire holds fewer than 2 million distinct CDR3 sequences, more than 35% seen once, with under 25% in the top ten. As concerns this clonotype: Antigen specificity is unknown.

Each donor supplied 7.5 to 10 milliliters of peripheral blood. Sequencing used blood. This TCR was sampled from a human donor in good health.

This chain's CDR3 is CASSVQETSSYNEQFF. In DNA form, the CDR3 reads TGCGCCAGCAGCGTACAGGAGACGAGCTCCTACAATGAGCAGTTCTTC. This sequence joins TRBV5-1 and TRBJ2-1; TRBD1 is a possible D gene (5 bases). The CDR3 is 16 residues long. CDR1 SGHRS and CDR2 YFSETQ come from the germline V gene. Trimming pared 4 bases from V and 0 bases from J, leaving 14 bases between.